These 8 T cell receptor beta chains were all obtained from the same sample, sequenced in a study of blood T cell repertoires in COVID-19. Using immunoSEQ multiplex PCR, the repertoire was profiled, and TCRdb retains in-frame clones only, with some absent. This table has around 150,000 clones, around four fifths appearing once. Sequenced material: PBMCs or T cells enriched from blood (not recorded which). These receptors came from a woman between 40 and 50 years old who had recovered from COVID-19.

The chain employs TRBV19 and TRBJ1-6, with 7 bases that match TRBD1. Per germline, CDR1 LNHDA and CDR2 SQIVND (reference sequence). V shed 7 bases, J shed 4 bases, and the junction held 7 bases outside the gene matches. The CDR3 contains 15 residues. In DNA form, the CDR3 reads TGTGCCAGTACCGCGACAGGGCCGTATAATTCACCCCTCCACTTT. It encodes CASTATGPYNSPLHF.

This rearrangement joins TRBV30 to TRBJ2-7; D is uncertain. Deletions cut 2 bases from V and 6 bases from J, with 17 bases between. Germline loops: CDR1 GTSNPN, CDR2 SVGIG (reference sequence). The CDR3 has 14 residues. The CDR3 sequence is CAWSLAGVVGEQYF. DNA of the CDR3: TGTGCCTGGAGTTTGGCAGGCGTGGTGGGCGAGCAGTACTTC.

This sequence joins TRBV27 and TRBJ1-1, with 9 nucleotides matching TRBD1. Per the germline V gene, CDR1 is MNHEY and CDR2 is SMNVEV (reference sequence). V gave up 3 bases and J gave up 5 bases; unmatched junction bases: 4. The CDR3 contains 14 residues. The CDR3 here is CASSLGTGSTEAFF. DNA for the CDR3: TGTGCCAGCAGTTTGGGGACAGGGAGTACTGAAGCTTTCTTT.

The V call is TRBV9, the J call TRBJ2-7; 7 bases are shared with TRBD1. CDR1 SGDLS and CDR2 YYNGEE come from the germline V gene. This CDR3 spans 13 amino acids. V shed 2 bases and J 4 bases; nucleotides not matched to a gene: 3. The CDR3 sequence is CASSVETGYEQYF. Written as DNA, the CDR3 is TGTGCCAGCAGCGTGGAGACAGGGTACGAGCAGTACTTC.

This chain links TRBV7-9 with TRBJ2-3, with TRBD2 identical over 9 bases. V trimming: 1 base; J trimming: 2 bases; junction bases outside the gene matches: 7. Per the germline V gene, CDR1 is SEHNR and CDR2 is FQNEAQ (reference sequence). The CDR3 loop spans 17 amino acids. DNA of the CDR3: TGTGCCAGCAGCTTAGTAGAGACTAGCGGTACCACAGATACGCAGTATTTT. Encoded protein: CASSLVETSGTTDTQYF.

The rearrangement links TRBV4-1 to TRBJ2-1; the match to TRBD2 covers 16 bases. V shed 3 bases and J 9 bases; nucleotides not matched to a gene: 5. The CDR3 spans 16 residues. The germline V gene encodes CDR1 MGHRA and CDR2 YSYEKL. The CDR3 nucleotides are TGCGCCAGCAGCCACCTGGGACTAGCGGGGGGGGGTGAGCAGTTCTTC. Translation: CASSHLGLAGGGEQFF.

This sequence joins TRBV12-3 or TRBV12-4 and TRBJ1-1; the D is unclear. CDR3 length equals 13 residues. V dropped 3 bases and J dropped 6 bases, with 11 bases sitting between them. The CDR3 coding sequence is TGTGCCAGCAGTTTCCCCCCCGGTGCTGAAGCTTTCTTT. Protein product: CASSFPPGAEAFF.

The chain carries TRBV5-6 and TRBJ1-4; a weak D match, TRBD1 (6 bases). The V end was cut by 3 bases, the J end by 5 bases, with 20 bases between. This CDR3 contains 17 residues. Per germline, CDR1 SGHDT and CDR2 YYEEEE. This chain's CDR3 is CASSSSGGEFLNEKLFF. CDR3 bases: TGTGCCAGCAGCTCGTCTGGGGGCGAATTCCTAAATGAAAAACTGTTTTTT.